This entry is about one T cell receptor beta chain. The CDR3 is made up of 15 amino acids. V lost 1 base, J lost 5 bases, and 11 bases lay in between. The germline gives CDR1 SGHTA, CDR2 FQGNSA. This record comes from a study of blood T cell repertoires in COVID-19. In the authors' methods: Estimates of nucleated cell counts were drawn from the amplification of reference gene primers. TCRdb's copy holds only in-frame clones and misses some; the assay was immunoSEQ multiplex PCR. The V and J calls and the clone size are those of that table, but D and trimming were determined from the DNA. The data show 160,000 or so clones, around 84% seen once.

Sample: peripheral blood. The receptor was isolated from a man aged 35 to 55 with acute or convalescent COVID-19. This chain joins TRBV7-2 and TRBJ1-4; D is possibly TRBD1 (6 bases). The CDR3 DNA follows: TGTGCCAGCAGCTTAGAGGGACAACCAAATGAAAAACTGTTTTTT. Translation: CASSLEGQPNEKLFF.